The rows below give T cell receptor beta chains drawn from one sample of a study of cytomegalovirus exposure and HLA in healthy donors. Clones were read by immunoSEQ multiplex PCR, and TCRdb kept only the in-frame ones, dropping some. The sample lists about 120,000 clones, approximately 78% occurring once. Sequencing was performed on PBMCs. These receptor sequences come from a woman aged 25 to 39 in good health and CMV-seropositive. The CDR3 runs from the conserved cysteine through the conserved F or W. Each record gives: V gene, D gene, clone size, J gene, CDR3 DNA, CDR3 protein. D genes are given only for firm matches. Part of the rows lack a size; the others show once, few, many or a class for expanded clones.

V gene: TRBV19; D gene: -; clone size: -; J gene: TRBJ2-7; CDR3 DNA: TGTGCCAGTAGTATAGATCCCGACTTCTACGAGCAGTACTTC; CDR3 protein: CASSIDPDFYEQYF
V gene: TRBV5-4; D gene: TRBD2; clone size: -; J gene: TRBJ2-3; CDR3 DNA: TGTGCCAGCAGCACGGCGCGGGGGGGTGTCTTCACAGATACGCAGTATTTT; CDR3 protein: CASSTARGGVFTDTQYF
V gene: TRBV21-1; D gene: -; clone size: few; J gene: TRBJ2-1; CDR3 DNA: TGTGCCAGCAGCACCGGGACATCCTACAATGAGCAGTTCTTC; CDR3 protein: CASSTGTSYNEQFF
V gene: TRBV25-1; D gene: TRBD2; clone size: -; J gene: TRBJ2-3; CDR3 DNA: TGTGCCAGCAGTGAGGGGGGACTAGCGGCAGATACGCAGTATTTT; CDR3 protein: CASSEGGLAADTQYF
V gene: TRBV4-1; D gene: -; clone size: few; J gene: TRBJ1-2; CDR3 DNA: TGCGCCAGCAGCCAAGATTTTTCTACAGTAGCTAACTATGGCTACACCTTC; CDR3 protein: CASSQDFSTVANYGYTF
V gene: TRBV6-5; D gene: -; clone size: -; J gene: TRBJ2-5; CDR3 DNA: TGTGCCAGCAGTTACACCCTGCGGGTCCGGGAGACCCAGTACTTC; CDR3 protein: CASSYTLRVRETQYF
V gene: TRBV5-1; D gene: -; clone size: -; J gene: TRBJ2-2; CDR3 DNA: TGCGCCAGCAGCTCGCCGCAGGGGTCGGGCACCGGGGAGCTGTTTTTT; CDR3 protein: CASSSPQGSGTGELFF
V gene: TRBV7-9; D gene: -; clone size: -; J gene: TRBJ1-1; CDR3 DNA: TGTGCCAGCAGCCCGAACAGGATTGAAGCTTTCTTT; CDR3 protein: CASSPNRIEAFF
V gene: TRBV11-2; D gene: TRBD1; clone size: -; J gene: TRBJ2-3; CDR3 DNA: TGTGCCAGCAGCCCGGACAGGGGAACAGATACGCAGTATTTT; CDR3 protein: CASSPDRGTDTQYF
V gene: TRBV28; D gene: TRBD1; clone size: -; J gene: TRBJ2-1; CDR3 DNA: TGTGCCAGCAGTCCCCCCGGGACAGGGTGGTTCAATGAGCAGTTCTTC; CDR3 protein: CASSPPGTGWFNEQFF
V gene: TRBV7-2; D gene: TRBD1; clone size: -; J gene: TRBJ2-3; CDR3 DNA: TGTGCCAGCAGCCCGTACAGGGGGAGCCCAGATACGCAGTATTTT; CDR3 protein: CASSPYRGSPDTQYF
V gene: TRBV6-5; D gene: TRBD1; clone size: -; J gene: TRBJ1-2; CDR3 DNA: TGTGCCAGCAGTTACGTCCGGACAGGGGGCGGCTATGGCTACACCTTC; CDR3 protein: CASSYVRTGGGYGYTF
V gene: TRBV2; D gene: TRBD2; clone size: once; J gene: TRBJ2-5; CDR3 DNA: TGTGCCAGCTCGAGTAGGTTGGGGGGGAGTCAGTACTTC; CDR3 protein: CASSSRLGGSQYF
V gene: TRBV13; D gene: -; clone size: -; J gene: TRBJ2-6; CDR3 DNA: TGTGCCAGCAGTTCCCGTCAGGCGGGGGCCAACGTCCTGACTTTC; CDR3 protein: CASSSRQAGANVLTF
V gene: TRBV6-6; D gene: -; clone size: -; J gene: TRBJ2-2; CDR3 DNA: TGTGCCAGCAGCCCTAACACCGGGGAGCTGTTTTTT; CDR3 protein: CASSPNTGELFF
V gene: TRBV18; D gene: TRBD2; clone size: -; J gene: TRBJ2-5; CDR3 DNA: TGTGCCAGCTCGTACAGCGGGGGAGCCCAAGAGACCCAGTACTTC; CDR3 protein: CASSYSGGAQETQYF
V gene: TRBV4-2; D gene: -; clone size: -; J gene: TRBJ1-1; CDR3 DNA: TGTGCCAGCAGCCAAGATCCGGGGGAAGGGACTGAAGCTTTCTTT; CDR3 protein: CASSQDPGEGTEAFF
V gene: TRBV6-5; D gene: -; clone size: -; J gene: TRBJ1-1; CDR3 DNA: TGTGCCAGCAGTGCCCGGGGGGGTTTTAGAGCTTTCTTT; CDR3 protein: CASSARGGFRAFF
V gene: TRBV28; D gene: -; clone size: -; J gene: TRBJ1-6; CDR3 DNA: TGTGCCGCACAGGGTTCCTATAATTCACCCCTCCACTTT; CDR3 protein: CAAQGSYNSPLHF
V gene: TRBV10-3; D gene: -; clone size: -; J gene: TRBJ1-1; CDR3 DNA: TGTGCCAGCAGGGGTTGGGCGATGAACACTGAAGCTTTCTTT; CDR3 protein: CASRGWAMNTEAFF